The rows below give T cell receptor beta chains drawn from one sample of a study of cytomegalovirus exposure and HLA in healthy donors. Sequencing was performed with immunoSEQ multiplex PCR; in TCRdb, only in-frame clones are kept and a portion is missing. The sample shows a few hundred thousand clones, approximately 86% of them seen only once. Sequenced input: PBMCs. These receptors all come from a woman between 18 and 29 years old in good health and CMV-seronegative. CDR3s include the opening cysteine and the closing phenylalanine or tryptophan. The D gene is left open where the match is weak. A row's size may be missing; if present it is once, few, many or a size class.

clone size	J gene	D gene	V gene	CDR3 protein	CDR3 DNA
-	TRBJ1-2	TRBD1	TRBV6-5	CASRRTGVGGYTF	TGTGCCAGCAGACGAACAGGGGTAGGTGGCTACACCTTC
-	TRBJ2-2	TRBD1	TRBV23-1	CASSHRVQGAPEVTGELFF	TGCGCCAGCAGTCACCGTGTGCAGGGGGCGCCTGAGGTTACCGGGGAGCTGTTTTTT
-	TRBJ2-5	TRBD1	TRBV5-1	CASRGTGLQETQYF	TGCGCCAGCAGAGGGACAGGGCTCCAAGAGACCCAGTACTTC
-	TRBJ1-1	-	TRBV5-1	CASFPTPEANTEAFF	TGCGCCAGCTTCCCCACCCCGGAGGCGAACACTGAAGCTTTCTTT
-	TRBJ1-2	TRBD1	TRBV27	CASSLFGQGYGYTF	TGTGCCAGCAGCCTCTTTGGACAGGGCTATGGCTACACCTTC
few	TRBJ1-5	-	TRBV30	CAWSVQGAREQPQHF	TGTGCCTGGAGTGTACAGGGTGCCAGGGAGCAGCCCCAGCATTTT
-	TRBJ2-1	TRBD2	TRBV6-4	CASSDGLAGVNEQFF	TGTGCCAGCAGTGACGGTCTAGCGGGGGTTAATGAGCAGTTCTTC
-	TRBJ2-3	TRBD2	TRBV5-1	CASSYDWTSGRFRTDTQYF	TGCGCCAGCAGCTACGACTGGACTAGCGGGAGGTTTAGGACAGATACGCAGTATTTT
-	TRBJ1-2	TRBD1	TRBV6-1	CASSEGKGGGGYTF	TGTGCCAGCAGTGAAGGGAAAGGGGGCGGTGGCTACACCTTC
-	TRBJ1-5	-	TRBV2	CASRADSSNQPQHF	TGTGCCAGCAGGGCGGACAGTAGCAATCAGCCCCAGCATTTT
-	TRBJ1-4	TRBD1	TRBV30	CAWSRDQGASEKLFF	TGTGCCTGGAGCCGAGATCAGGGGGCAAGCGAAAAACTGTTTTTT